The TCR beta chain described here comes from a study of T cell changes during pregnancy in multiple sclerosis. Germline CDR1 and CDR2: SGHTA and FQGTGA. The CDR3 length is 16 residues. The V and J ends lost 5 bases and 0 bases respectively, with 14 bases between them. TCRdb keeps only in-frame clones here, not all; method: immunoSEQ multiplex PCR. The sample holds just under 60,000 clones, over 90% seen once. The receptor's source is a female donor with multiple sclerosis, enrolled in a pregnancy study. V gene TRBV7-3 combines with J gene TRBJ2-1, with D tentatively TRBD1 (5 bases). The material sequenced was peripheral blood, taken in the first trimester of pregnancy. The CDR3 loop reads CASSPGWASSYNEQFF. The DNA of the CDR3 is TGTGCCAGCAGCCCAGGGTGGGCGTCCTCCTACAATGAGCAGTTCTTC.